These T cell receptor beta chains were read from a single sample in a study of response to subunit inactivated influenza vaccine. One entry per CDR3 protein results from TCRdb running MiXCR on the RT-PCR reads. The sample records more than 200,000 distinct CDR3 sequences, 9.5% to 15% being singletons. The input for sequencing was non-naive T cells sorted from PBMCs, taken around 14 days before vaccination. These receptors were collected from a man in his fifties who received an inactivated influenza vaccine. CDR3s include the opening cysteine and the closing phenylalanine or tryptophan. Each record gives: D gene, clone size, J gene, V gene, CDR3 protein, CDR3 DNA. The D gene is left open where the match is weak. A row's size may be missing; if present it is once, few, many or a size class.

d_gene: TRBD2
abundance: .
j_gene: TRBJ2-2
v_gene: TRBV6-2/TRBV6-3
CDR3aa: CATGLAGMNTGELFF
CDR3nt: TGTGCCACGGGACTAGCGGGGATGAACACCGGGGAGCTGTTTTTT

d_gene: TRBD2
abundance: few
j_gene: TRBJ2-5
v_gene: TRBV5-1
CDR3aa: CASSLSPSGNQETQYF
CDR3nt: TGCGCCAGCAGCTTGTCACCTAGCGGCAACCAAGAGACCCAGTACTTC

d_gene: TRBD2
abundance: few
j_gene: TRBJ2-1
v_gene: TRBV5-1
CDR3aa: CASSSLAGEVNEQFF
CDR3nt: TGCGCCAGCAGCTCTCTAGCGGGAGAGGTCAATGAGCAGTTCTTC

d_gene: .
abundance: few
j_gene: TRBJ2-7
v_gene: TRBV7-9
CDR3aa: CASSEVRDEQYF
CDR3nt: TGTGCCAGCAGCGAAGTAAGAGACGAGCAGTACTTC

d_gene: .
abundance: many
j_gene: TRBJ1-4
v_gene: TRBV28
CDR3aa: CASNPPGGTTNEKLFF
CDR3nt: TGTGCCAGCAACCCGCCGGGGGGGACAACTAATGAAAAACTGTTTTTT

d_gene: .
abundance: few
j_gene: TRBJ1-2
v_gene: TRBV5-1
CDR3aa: CASSGTTGGVGYTF
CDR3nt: TGCGCCAGCAGCGGAACCACGGGGGGCGTTGGCTACACCTTC

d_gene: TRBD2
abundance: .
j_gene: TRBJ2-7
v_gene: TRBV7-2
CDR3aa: CASSSLAGAGYEQYF
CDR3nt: TGTGCCAGCAGCTCCCTAGCGGGAGCAGGCTACGAGCAGTACTTC

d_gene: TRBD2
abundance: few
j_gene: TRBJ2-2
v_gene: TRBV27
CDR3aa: CASSFRGLAGELFF
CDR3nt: TGTGCCAGCAGTTTCCGGGGACTAGCCGGGGAGCTGTTTTTT

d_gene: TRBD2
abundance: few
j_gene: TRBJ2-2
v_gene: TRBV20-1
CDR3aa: CSATGLAVNTGELFF
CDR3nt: TGCAGTGCGACCGGACTAGCGGTGAACACCGGGGAGCTGTTTTTT

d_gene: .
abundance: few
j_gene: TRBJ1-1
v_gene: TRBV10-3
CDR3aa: CAIRGGGTVSTEAFF
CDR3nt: TGTGCCATCCGCGGGGGAGGGACCGTGAGCACTGAAGCTTTCTTT

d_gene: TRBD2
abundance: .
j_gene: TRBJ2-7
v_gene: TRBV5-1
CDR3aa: CASSYGTSGVGEQYF
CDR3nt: TGCGCCAGCAGCTATGGGACTAGCGGGGTGGGCGAGCAGTACTTC

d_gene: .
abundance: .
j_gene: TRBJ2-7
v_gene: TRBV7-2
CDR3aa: CASSPPDEVYEQYF
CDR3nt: TGTGCCAGCAGCCCCCCGGATGAGGTCTACGAGCAGTACTTC

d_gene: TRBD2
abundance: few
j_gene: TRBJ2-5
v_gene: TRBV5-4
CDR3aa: CASSLVIAGGQETQYF
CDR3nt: TGTGCCAGCAGCTTGGTTATAGCGGGAGGCCAAGAGACCCAGTACTTC

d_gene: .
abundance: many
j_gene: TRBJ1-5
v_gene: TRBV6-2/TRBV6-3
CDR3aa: CASSWESLVGNQPQHF
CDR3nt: TGTGCCAGCAGTTGGGAATCCCTGGTGGGCAATCAGCCCCAGCATTTT

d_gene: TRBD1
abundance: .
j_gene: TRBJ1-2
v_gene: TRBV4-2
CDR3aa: CASSQETGQGRGYTF
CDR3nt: TGTGCCAGCAGCCAGGAGACGGGACAGGGTAGAGGCTACACCTTC

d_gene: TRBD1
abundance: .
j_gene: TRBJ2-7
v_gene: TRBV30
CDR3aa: CAWRRDSAASEQYF
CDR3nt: TGTGCCTGGAGACGGGACAGCGCGGCCTCCGAGCAGTACTTC

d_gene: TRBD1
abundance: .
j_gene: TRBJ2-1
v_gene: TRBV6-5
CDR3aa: CASSSQGPVYEQFF
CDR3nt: TGTGCCAGCAGTTCACAGGGGCCCGTTTACGAGCAGTTCTTC

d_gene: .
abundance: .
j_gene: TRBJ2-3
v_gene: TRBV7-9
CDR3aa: CASSFGTQYF
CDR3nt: TGTGCCAGCAGCTTTGGTACGCAGTATTTT

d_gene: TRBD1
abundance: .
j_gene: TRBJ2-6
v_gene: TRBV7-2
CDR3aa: CASSLAAGGFSGANVLTF
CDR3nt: TGTGCCAGCAGCTTAGCGGCAGGGGGTTTCTCTGGGGCCAACGTCCTGACTTTC

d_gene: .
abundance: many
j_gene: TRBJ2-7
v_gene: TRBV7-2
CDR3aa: CASSRGRQPSYEQYF
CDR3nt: TGTGCCAGCAGCCGCGGCCGCCAGCCCTCCTACGAGCAGTACTTC

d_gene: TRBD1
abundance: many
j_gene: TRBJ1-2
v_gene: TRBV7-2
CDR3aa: CASSFYQDRAEGGYTF
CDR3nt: TGTGCCAGCAGCTTTTACCAGGACAGGGCCGAGGGCGGCTACACCTTC

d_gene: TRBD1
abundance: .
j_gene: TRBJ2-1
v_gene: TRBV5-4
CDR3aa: CASSKDRGSWNEQFF
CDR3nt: TGTGCCAGCAGCAAAGACAGGGGGTCCTGGAATGAGCAGTTCTTC

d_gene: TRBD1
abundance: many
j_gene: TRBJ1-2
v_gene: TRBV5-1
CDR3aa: CASSLSTGEDGYTF
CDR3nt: TGCGCCAGCAGCTTGAGCACAGGGGAGGATGGCTACACCTTC

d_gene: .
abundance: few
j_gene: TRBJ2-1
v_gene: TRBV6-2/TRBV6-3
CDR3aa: CASRAGRTVYYNEQFF
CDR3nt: TGTGCCAGCAGGGCTGGCCGGACAGTTTACTACAATGAGCAGTTCTTC

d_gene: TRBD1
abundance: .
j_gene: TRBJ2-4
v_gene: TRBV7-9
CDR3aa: CASSLKGGGKNIQYF
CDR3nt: TGTGCCAGCAGCTTAAAAGGGGGCGGCAAAAACATTCAGTACTTC

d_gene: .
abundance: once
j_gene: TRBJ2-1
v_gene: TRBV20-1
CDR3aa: CSVEGQGRGEQFF
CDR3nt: TGCAGTGTCGAGGGTCAGGGGAGGGGTGAGCAGTTCTTC

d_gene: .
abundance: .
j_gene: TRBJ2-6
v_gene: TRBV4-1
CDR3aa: CASSQGGRGSGANVLTF
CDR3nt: TGCGCCAGCAGCCAAGGGGGACGGGGCTCTGGGGCCAACGTCCTGACTTTC

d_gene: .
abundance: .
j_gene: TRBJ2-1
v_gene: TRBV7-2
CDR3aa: CASSYPLLRHNEQFF
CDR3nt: TGTGCCAGCAGCTATCCCCTCTTGCGGCACAATGAGCAGTTCTTC

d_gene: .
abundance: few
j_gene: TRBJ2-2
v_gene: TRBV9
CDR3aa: CASSLFGGELFF
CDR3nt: TGTGCCAGCAGCCTCTTTGGCGGGGAGCTGTTTTTT

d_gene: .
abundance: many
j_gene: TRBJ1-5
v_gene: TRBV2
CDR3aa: CASSTPGTTYSNQPQHF
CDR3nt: TGTGCCAGCAGTACTCCCGGGACAACTTATAGCAATCAGCCCCAGCATTTT

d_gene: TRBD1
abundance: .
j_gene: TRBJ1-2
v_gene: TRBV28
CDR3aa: CASSLGTGASYGYTF
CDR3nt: TGTGCCAGCAGTTTAGGGACAGGGGCCTCCTATGGCTACACCTTC

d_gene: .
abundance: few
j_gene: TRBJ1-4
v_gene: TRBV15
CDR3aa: CATSQAPGLGEKLFF
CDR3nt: TGTGCCACCAGCCAAGCCCCGGGTTTGGGGGAAAAACTGTTTTTT

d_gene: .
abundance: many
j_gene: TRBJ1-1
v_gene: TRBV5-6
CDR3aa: CASSLPGGPEAFF
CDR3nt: TGTGCCAGCAGCTTGCCCGGGGGCCCTGAAGCTTTCTTT

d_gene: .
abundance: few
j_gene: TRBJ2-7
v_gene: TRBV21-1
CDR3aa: CARRLYRVYEQYF
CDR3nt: TGTGCCAGGAGACTTTACCGTGTCTACGAGCAGTACTTC

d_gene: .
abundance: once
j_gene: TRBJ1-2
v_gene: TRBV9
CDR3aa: CASSVDDASLRTASNYGYTF
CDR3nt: TGTGCCAGCAGCGTAGACGACGCGAGTTTGAGGACAGCCTCTAACTATGGCTACACCTTC

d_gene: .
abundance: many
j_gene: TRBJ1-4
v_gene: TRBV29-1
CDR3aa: CSVVEGSNEKLFF
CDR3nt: TGCAGCGTTGTTGAGGGCTCGAATGAAAAACTGTTTTTT

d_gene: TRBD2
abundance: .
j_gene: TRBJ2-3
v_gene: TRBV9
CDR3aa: CASSVVGLAGDTQYF
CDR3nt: TGTGCCAGCAGCGTCGTCGGACTAGCGGGAGATACGCAGTATTTT

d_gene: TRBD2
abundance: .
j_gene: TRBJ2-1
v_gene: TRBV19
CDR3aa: CASSPKSPGLAALSSYNEQFF
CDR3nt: TGTGCCAGTAGCCCCAAATCGCCGGGACTAGCGGCCCTTAGCTCCTACAATGAGCAGTTCTTC

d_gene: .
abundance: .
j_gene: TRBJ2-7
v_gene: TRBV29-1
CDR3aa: CSVEGRGTYEQYF
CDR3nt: TGCAGCGTTGAGGGCAGAGGAACCTACGAGCAGTACTTC

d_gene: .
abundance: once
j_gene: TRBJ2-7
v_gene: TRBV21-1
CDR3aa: CASSLRGDRGAHEQYF
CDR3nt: TGTGCCAGCAGCCTCCGAGGGGACAGGGGTGCCCACGAGCAGTACTTC

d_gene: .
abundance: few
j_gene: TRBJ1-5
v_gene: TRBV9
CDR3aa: CASSADPSNQPQHF
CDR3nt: TGTGCCAGCAGTGCTGACCCCTCCAATCAGCCCCAGCATTTT